The clone carrying this T cell receptor (beta chain) was picked up a small number of times. No antigen is known for it. This may come from a read error, since a much larger clone is one base off. The data derive from a study of molecular identifiers for immune sequencing clone quantification. Study observations and caveats: Over 99% of effector molecules, but under 1% in naive cells, were held by clones with more than 20 RNA copies.

Library preparation followed earlier protocols using designated TCR primers. Via MiXCR, TCRdb re-called the PCR reads, giving one row per CDR3 protein. Of about 630,000 distinct CDR3 sequences in the sample, around 25% were seen once. This sequence was found in a human donor in good health. Some libraries in this study had Jurkat cell RNA spiked in. Sequences were obtained from naive CD8+ T cells from blood, with Jurkat cell RNA spiked in. Noted subset: FACS-sorted CD8+CD4-CCR7+CD45RA+ naive T cells.

This chain's CDR3 is CASSNRGNEQYF. The CDR3, as DNA: TGTGCCAGCAGTAATAGGGGGAACGAGCAGTACTTC. The V gene is TRBV27, the J gene TRBJ2-7; the D gene is possibly TRBD1 (6 bases). The germline CDR1 and CDR2 sequences are MNHEY and SMNVEV (reference sequence). Trimming left V 5 bases short and J 5 bases short, with 10 bases between. The CDR3 loop spans 12 amino acids.